This T cell receptor beta chain was recorded in a study of beta chain features in type 1 diabetes. Germline lookup yields CDR1 SGHRS and CDR2 YFSETQ. The CDR3 length is 15 residues. Unmatched junction bases numbered 2, after V lost 0 bases and J lost 8 bases. TCRB transcripts that were expressed got sequenced, as all of the isolated RNA had been reverse transcribed. Profiling relied on immunoSEQ multiplex PCR, and the TCRdb table lists in-frame clones only, not all of them. The sample gives hundreds of thousands of clones, 9.6% of which show up once; just under 0.035% is in the top ten. This clone was observed a handful of times.

Material for sequencing was naive CD4+ T cells from blood. This sequence was found in a woman aged 18-29 years in good health. The V call is TRBV5-1, the J call TRBJ1-6, with TRBD1 matching 10 bases. The CDR3 DNA sequence: TGCGCCAGCAGCTTGGGACAGGGGGCCGATTCACCCCTCCACTTT. This encodes CASSLGQGADSPLHF.